The T cell receptor (beta chain) described here comes from a study of T cells in Graves' hyperthyroidism and ophthalmopathy. The V gene lost 8 bases and the J gene lost 3 bases, with 16 bases spanning the gap. Germline-derived CDR1 and CDR2 are LNHNV and YYDKDF (reference sequence). CDR3 length: 14 amino acids. Whole-study findings and limits: In blood, most of the thyroid clonotypes expanded above 0.001 were also present.

Amplification targeted TCR beta CDR3 regions from RNA transcripts. The HTBI primer set served for first-round RT-PCR of the TCR CDR3. TCRdb re-called the multiplex PCR reads with MiXCR, one entry per CDR3 protein. In the table there are under 700,000 distinct CDR3 sequences, under 60% of which are singletons. The study excluded patients with uncontrolled infection, other autoimmune disease, pregnancy or lactation. In making diagnoses, clinical symptoms, serum thyroxine and TRAb, thyroid ultrasound and orbital computed tomography were all used. Concerning this clonotype: Its antigen remains unknown.

The sequenced sample was peripheral blood or thyroid tissue (not recorded which). This clonotype was sampled from a woman aged 18 to 35 with Graves' hyperthyroidism. The gene calls are TRBV15 and TRBJ1-1, with D tentatively TRBD1 (6 bases). CDR3 DNA: TGTGCCACCGTGGGTGACAGGAGGCACACTGAAGCTTTCTTT. As protein: CATVGDRRHTEAFF.